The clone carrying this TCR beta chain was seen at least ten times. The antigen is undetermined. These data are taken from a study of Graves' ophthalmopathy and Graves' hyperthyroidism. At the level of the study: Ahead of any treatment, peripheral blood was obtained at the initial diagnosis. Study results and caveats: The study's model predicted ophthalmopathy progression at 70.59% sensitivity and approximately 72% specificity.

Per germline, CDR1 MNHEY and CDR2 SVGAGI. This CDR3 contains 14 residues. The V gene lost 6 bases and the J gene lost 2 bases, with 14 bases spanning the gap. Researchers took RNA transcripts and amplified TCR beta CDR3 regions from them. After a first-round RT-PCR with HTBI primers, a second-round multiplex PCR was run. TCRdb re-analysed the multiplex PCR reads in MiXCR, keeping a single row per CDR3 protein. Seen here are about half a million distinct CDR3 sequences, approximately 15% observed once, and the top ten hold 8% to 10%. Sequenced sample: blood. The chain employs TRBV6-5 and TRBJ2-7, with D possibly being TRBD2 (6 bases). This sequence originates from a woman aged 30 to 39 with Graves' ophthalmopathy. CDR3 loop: CASSPRGTTYEQYF. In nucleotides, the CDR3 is TGTGCCAGCAGCCCGCGGGGTACGACCTACGAGCAGTACTTC.